This entry lists 11 T cell receptor beta chains sequenced from one sample in a study of blood T cell repertoires in COVID-19. The repertoire was sequenced with immunoSEQ multiplex PCR; TCRdb's copy has only in-frame clones and lacks some. Of approximately 170,000 clones listed, less than 85% are singletons. Material for sequencing was peripheral blood. The receptor source for this set is a woman aged 80 or over with active or convalescent COVID-19.

The CDR3 bases are TGCGCCAGCAGCTTGGGACTAGCGGGAGTCTCGTACAATGAGCAGTTCTTC. Translated, it gives CASSLGLAGVSYNEQFF. The chain carries TRBV5-1 and TRBJ2-1; 12 nucleotides agree with TRBD2. The CDR3 length is 17 residues. Germline V gives CDR1 SGHRS, CDR2 YFSETQ. With V trimmed by 0 bases and J by 4 bases, 5 bases remained unmatched.

This clone was observed a handful of times. The chain recombines TRBV19 with TRBJ1-5; 7 bases are a match to TRBD1. V shed 4 bases, J shed 4 bases, and the junction held 4 bases outside the gene matches. Germline lookup yields CDR1 LNHDA and CDR2 SQIVND (reference sequence). The CDR3 loop spans 14 amino acids. This CDR3 is CASSTRQGNQPQHF. Written as DNA, the CDR3 is TGTGCCAGTAGTACACGACAGGGTAATCAGCCCCAGCATTTT.

The chain has TRBV3-1 (or the pseudogene TRBV3-2) and TRBJ2-1; 12 nucleotides line up with TRBD2. V shed 1 base, J shed 7 bases, and the junction held 8 bases outside the gene matches. This CDR3 is 17 amino acids long. The germline V gene has CDR1 LGHDT and CDR2 YNNKEL (reference sequence). CDR3 in DNA: TGTGCCAGCAGCCAAGTAGTACTAGCGGGAGGACCGAATGAGCAGTTCTTC. This codes for CASSQVVLAGGPNEQFF.

The chain joins TRBV19 to TRBJ2-1; 8 positions match TRBD2. Germline V gives CDR1 LNHDA, CDR2 SQIVND (reference sequence). CDR3 length: 14 amino acids. Trimming took 6 bases from V and 7 from J; bases not matched to a gene: 8. CDR3 DNA sequence: TGTGCCAGTAGCCCTGGACTAGCTAGAAATGAGCAGTTCTTC. Translating gives CASSPGLARNEQFF.

The V call is TRBV21-1, the J call TRBJ1-1; TRBD1, as called in the table, went unchecked against the DNA. TRBV21-1 is listed as a pseudogene. The CDR3 consists of 15 residues. CDR3 bases: TGTGCCAGCAGCAAAGAGAGGGGGCAGAACACTGAAGCTTTCTTT. It yields the protein CASSKERGQNTEAFF.

This clone turned up a few times. The chain combines TRBV6-1 with TRBJ1-2; D gene uncertain. Per the germline V gene, CDR1 is MNHNS and CDR2 is SASEGT. V was cut by 0 bases and J by 10 bases, with 18 bases left in between. The CDR3 is made up of 15 amino acids. The CDR3 here is CASSEAPRGGLLYTF. The CDR3 DNA is TGTGCCAGCAGTGAAGCGCCGCGTGGAGGGCTTCTCTACACCTTC.

A single count supports this clone. This chain connects TRBV27 to TRBJ2-1; a weak D match, TRBD1 (6 bases). Germline CDR1 MNHEY, CDR2 SMNVEV (reference sequence). V dropped 3 bases and J dropped 5 bases, with 8 bases sitting between them. The CDR3 spans 13 residues. CDR3 nucleotides: TGTGCCAGCAGTTTGGACAGTAACAATGAGCAGTTCTTC. Translation gives CASSLDSNNEQFF.

This clone was seen more than once but under ten times. This chain links TRBV4-1 with TRBJ1-3; TRBD1 is a possible D gene (6 bases). CDR3 length equals 17 residues. Germline V gene lookup returns CDR1 MGHRA and CDR2 YSYEKL. Trimming took off 0 bases at V and 4 bases at J, with 16 bases between the two ends. The CDR3 DNA reads as TGCGCCAGCAGCCAAGATCAGGGGAGATTGGGAGGAAACACCATATATTTT. Encoded protein: CASSQDQGRLGGNTIYF.

J is TRBJ1-1 and V is TRBV18; TRBD1 might be the D (5 bases). Germline assignment: CDR1 KGHSH and CDR2 LQKENI. Trimming took 4 bases from V and 4 from J, leaving 10 bases between them. CDR3 length: 13 amino acids. The CDR3 DNA is TGTGCCAGCTCACGCACGGACACCACTGAAGCTTTCTTT. Protein product: CASSRTDTTEAFF.

This clone was seen just once. The chain joins TRBV3-1 (or the pseudogene TRBV3-2) to TRBJ2-1; TRBD2 matches at 8 bases. From germline, CDR1 is LGHDT and CDR2 YNNKEL (reference sequence). The CDR3 is made up of 14 amino acids. The ends lost 2 bases at V and 9 bases at J; junction bases unmatched: 6. For the CDR3, the DNA is TGTGCCAGCAGCCAATCGGTCGGGAGGGGTGAGCAGTTCTTC. Its protein is CASSQSVGRGEQFF.

The chain carries TRBV3-1 (or the pseudogene TRBV3-2) and TRBJ1-1; 7 nucleotides agree with TRBD1. Trimming removed 3 bases from V and 4 bases from J; junction bases left unmatched: 8. CDR1 is LGHDT, CDR2 YNNKEL, per germline (reference sequence). This CDR3 region has 15 residues. The CDR3: CASSHFDRAGTEAFF. DNA for the CDR3: TGTGCCAGCAGCCACTTCGACAGGGCGGGCACTGAAGCTTTCTTT.